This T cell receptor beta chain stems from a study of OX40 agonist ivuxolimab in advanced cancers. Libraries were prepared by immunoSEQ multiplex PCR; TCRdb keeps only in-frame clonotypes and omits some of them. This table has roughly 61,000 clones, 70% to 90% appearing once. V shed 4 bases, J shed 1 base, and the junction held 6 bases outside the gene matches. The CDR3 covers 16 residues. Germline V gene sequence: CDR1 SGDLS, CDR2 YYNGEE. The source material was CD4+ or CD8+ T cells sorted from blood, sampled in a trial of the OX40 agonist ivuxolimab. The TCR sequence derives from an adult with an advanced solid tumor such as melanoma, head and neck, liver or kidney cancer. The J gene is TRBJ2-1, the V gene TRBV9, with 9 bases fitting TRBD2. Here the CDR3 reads CASSFLLAGSYNEQFF. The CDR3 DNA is TGTGCCAGCAGCTTTCTCCTAGCGGGGTCCTACAATGAGCAGTTCTTC.